Listed below are T cell receptor beta chains from one sample, sequenced in a study of T cell changes during pregnancy in multiple sclerosis. Produced via immunoSEQ multiplex PCR; TCRdb's table is partial and in-frame only. The sample has roughly 80,000 clones; about 92% are singletons. Source: peripheral blood, taken before pregnancy. The receptors derive from a female donor with multiple sclerosis, enrolled in a pregnancy study. CDR3s include the opening cysteine and the closing phenylalanine or tryptophan.

>TRBJ1-2|TRBV29-1|10
CSVVGGGYTF
>TRBJ2-7|TRBV19|13
CASGDRGSDEQYF
>TRBJ2-3|TRBV30|15
CAWGLDSGRTDTQYF
>TRBJ2-3|TRBV4-1|15
CASSAGRGSTDTQYF
>TRBJ1-4|TRBV6-5|14
CASSSTGSNEKLFF
>TRBJ2-2|TRBV18|13
CASSPVVAGELFF
>TRBJ1-1|TRBV19|14
CASSISRQVGLAFF
>TRBJ2-5|TRBV14|18
CASSQDFGVNRNQETQYF
>TRBJ2-7|TRBV6-1|15
CASSEQAPGLYEQYF
>TRBJ2-1|TRBV6-1|14
CASGGRDFYNEQFF
>TRBJ2-7|TRBV6-6|14
CASRRREGTYEQYF
>TRBJ1-3|TRBV5-1|15
CASRPDRDSGNTIYF
>TRBJ2-5|TRBV5-1|15
CASSRTTMYQETQYF
>TRBJ2-7|TRBV2|14
CASRQAPGAYEQYF
>TRBJ2-2|TRBV4-3|14
CASSTHRGLGELFF
>TRBJ2-1|TRBV15|16
CATSSQPAGLGYEQFF
>TRBJ2-5|TRBV5-6|16
CASSDLLAGWAETQYF
>TRBJ2-7|TRBV28|13
CASSQPLEDEQYF
>TRBJ2-7|TRBV28|12
CASSLRLYEQYF
>TRBJ1-1|TRBV28|13
CASSIRAGVGAFF
>TRBJ2-1|TRBV6-5|14
CASSYFTSANEQFF
>TRBJ2-1|TRBV16|18
CASSQTFGRGQGSNEQFF
>TRBJ2-7|TRBV27|15
CASSSPRQGTGEQYF
>TRBJ2-5|TRBV5-1|16
CASSSSGGGHQETQYF
>TRBJ2-1|TRBV7-9|13
CASNRQGVNEQFF
>TRBJ2-3|TRBV6-5|12
CASREGPDTQYF
>TRBJ2-7|TRBV6-1|15
CASRDIWSWGYEQYF
>TRBJ2-1|TRBV7-2|16
CASSPAGTRSYNEQFF
>TRBJ1-4|TRBV15|16
CATSRDRGRGNEKLFF
>TRBJ2-5|TRBV28|13
CATRTGLRETQYF
>TRBJ2-3|TRBV30|16
CAWSVQGQGARDTQYF
>TRBJ2-1|TRBV7-8|15
CASSKRGTVYNEQFF
>TRBJ1-4|TRBV7-2|15
CASSLSGRVNEKLFF
>TRBJ2-2|TRBV7-8|15
CASSPHRGQAGELFF
>TRBJ2-5|TRBV6-6|13
CASSPRVQETQYF
>TRBJ2-7|TRBV28|16
CASTLTGGREGYEQYF
>TRBJ1-2|TRBV25-1|12
CASSVTNYGYTF
>TRBJ2-1|TRBV4-1|17
CASSQEGSASRYNEQFF
>TRBJ2-7|TRBV10-1|15
CASSESGTFRHEQYF
>TRBJ2-3|TRBV19|16
CASSIGTNPGTDTQYF
>TRBJ2-7|TRBV2|16
CASIERGLAGGNEQYF
>TRBJ2-1|TRBV19|14
CASSLAGGVNEQFF
>TRBJ2-1|TRBV30|14
CAWSGSRGYNEQFF
>TRBJ2-5|TRBV7-9|14
CASSVRQGGETQYF
>TRBJ1-5|TRBV19|14
CASVTKGGNQPQHF
>TRBJ2-7|TRBV5-6|15
CASSFGQGRSYEQYF
>TRBJ1-2|TRBV19|13
CASSTGQGKGYTF
>TRBJ1-1|TRBV19|15
CASSPTTQANTEAFF
>TRBJ2-7|TRBV28|13
CASSLGHSYEQYF
>TRBJ2-1|TRBV2|14
CASSDGLPYNEQFF
>TRBJ1-2|TRBV4-2|15
CASSQVGGVDYGYTF
>TRBJ1-1|TRBV4-1|13
CASSLDRDTEAFF